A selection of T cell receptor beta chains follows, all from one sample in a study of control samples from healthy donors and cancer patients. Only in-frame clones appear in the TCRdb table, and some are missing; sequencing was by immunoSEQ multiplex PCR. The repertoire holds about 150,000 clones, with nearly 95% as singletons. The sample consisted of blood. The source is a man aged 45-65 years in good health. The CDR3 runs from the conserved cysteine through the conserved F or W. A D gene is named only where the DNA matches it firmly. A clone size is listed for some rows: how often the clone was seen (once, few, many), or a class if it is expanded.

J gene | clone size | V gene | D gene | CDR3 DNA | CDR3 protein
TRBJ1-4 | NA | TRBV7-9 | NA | TGTGCCAGCAGCCCCGGCAGGGCGAATGAAAAACTGTTTTTT | CASSPGRANEKLFF
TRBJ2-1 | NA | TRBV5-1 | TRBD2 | TGCGCCAGCAGCCCCCTCGCGGGAGGGTACAATGAGCAGTTCTTC | CASSPLAGGYNEQFF
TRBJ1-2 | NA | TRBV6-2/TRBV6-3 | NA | TGTGCCAGCAGTTACGGAGGGACACAGAACTATGGCTACACCTTC | CASSYGGTQNYGYTF
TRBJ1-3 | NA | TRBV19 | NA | TGTGCCAGTAGGGAACAAGCCTCTGGAAACACCATATATTTT | CASREQASGNTIYF
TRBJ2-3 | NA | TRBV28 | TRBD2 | TGTGCCAGCAGTGGCGGGGGGGGTCTCGCAGATACGCAGTATTTT | CASSGGGGLADTQYF
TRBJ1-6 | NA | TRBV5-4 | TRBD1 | TGTGCCATCTCATGGGCGGGACAGAGGAATTCACCCCTCCACTTT | CAISWAGQRNSPLHF
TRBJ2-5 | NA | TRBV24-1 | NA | TGTGCCACCAGTGCCACGACAGGCGGGTACCAAGAGACCCAGTACTTC | CATSATTGGYQETQYF
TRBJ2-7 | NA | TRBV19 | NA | TGTGCCAGTAGACCAGGATTTCCAGCGGCCGAGCAGTACTTC | CASRPGFPAAEQYF
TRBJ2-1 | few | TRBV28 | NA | TGTGCCAGCAGTTTCGCTGTGGGTAGTTACACTGAGCAGTTCTTC | CASSFAVGSYTEQFF
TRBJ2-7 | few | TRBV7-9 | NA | TGTGCCAGCAGCCCTACGGTCTCCTACGAGCAGTACTTC | CASSPTVSYEQYF
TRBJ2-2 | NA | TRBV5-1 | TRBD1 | TGCGCCAGCAGCTTGGCAACAGGGGGTTATACCGGGGAGCTGTTTTTT | CASSLATGGYTGELFF
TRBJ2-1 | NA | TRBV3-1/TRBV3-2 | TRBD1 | TGTGCCAGCAGCCGAAACACGGGACAGGGGGTTTTCTTCGATGAGCAGTTCTTC | CASSRNTGQGVFFDEQFF
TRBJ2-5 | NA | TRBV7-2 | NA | TGTGCCAGCAGCTTAGGAGTAGGGGGGGGACAAGAGACCCAGTACTTC | CASSLGVGGGQETQYF
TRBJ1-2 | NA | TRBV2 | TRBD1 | TGTGCCAGCAGTGTCGGTCAGGGGGCACGGGGCTACACCTTC | CASSVGQGARGYTF
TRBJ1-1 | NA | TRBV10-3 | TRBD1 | TGTGCCATCAGTGAGTCGAACTATAGACAGGGGAACACTGAAGCTTTCTTT | CAISESNYRQGNTEAFF
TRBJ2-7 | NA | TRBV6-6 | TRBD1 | TGTGCCAGCACCCTAACAGGGGGCTCCTACGAGCAGTACTTC | CASTLTGGSYEQYF
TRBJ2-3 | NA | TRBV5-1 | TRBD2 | TGCGCCAGCAGCCGTTTTAGCGGGGCTTCTAGCACAGATACGCAGTATTTT | CASSRFSGASSTDTQYF